The sequence of this T cell receptor beta chain was determined in a study of blood T cell repertoires in COVID-19. Study details: Sites in the United States, Italy and Spain provided acute and convalescent COVID-19 samples.

As processed by the authors: The assay estimated nucleated cells by amplifying reference gene primers. The assay was immunoSEQ multiplex PCR, and TCRdb's table has in-frame clones only and misses some. That table is the source of V, J and clone size, and D and trimming were worked out from the DNA. This sample has roughly 82,000 clones, with over 70% found just once. Germline V CDR1 and CDR2: MNHEY, SVGAGI. The CDR3 runs to 15 residues. V lost 2 bases and J lost 2, with 12 bases in between. The chain has TRBV6-5 and TRBJ1-2; D possibly corresponds to TRBD1 (5 bases). The source is a woman aged 55-70 years with acute or convalescent COVID-19. Sequencing was performed on peripheral blood. CDR3 residues: CASSYRRDSNYGYTF. For the CDR3, the DNA is TGTGCCAGCAGTTACCGCAGGGATAGCAACTATGGCTACACCTTC.